Listed below are T cell receptor beta chains from one sample, sequenced in a study of blood T cells in healthy people across ages. Each CDR3 protein is one row after TCRdb ran MiXCR on the 5' RACE reads. Of hundreds of thousands of distinct CDR3 sequences in the sample, about 56% were seen once. The sequencing input was blood. The receptors originated from a man aged 40-49 years in good health. Each CDR3 is given with its conserved first and last residue. The order of the fields is J gene, V gene, CDR3 protein.

TRBJ2-1,TRBV5-1,CASSLVGRPGAQFF
TRBJ2-1,TRBV10-2,CASSGWLAEAGEVGNEQFF
TRBJ2-1,TRBV6-5,CASSYGTVYNEQFF
TRBJ2-2,TRBV27,CASSSGTANTGELFF
.,TRBV29-1,CSVGATGAYEQYF
TRBJ1-2,TRBV10-3,CAISDRDRVNYGYTF
TRBJ2-5,TRBV14,CASSQGRLAGRQETQYF
TRBJ2-1,TRBV29-1,CSVGTSGSSYNEQFF
TRBJ2-6,TRBV7-2,CASKAPGPYGSGANVLTF
TRBJ1-1,TRBV4-1,CASSQQGAGTEAFF
TRBJ1-2,TRBV20-1,CSARSTGDNYGYTF
TRBJ2-1,TRBV29-1,CSVEDPGQEIGLRWNEQFF
TRBJ2-7,TRBV28,CASRHGQGPYEQYF
TRBJ2-7,TRBV6-1,CASSEVQGSIEQYF
TRBJ2-3,TRBV20-1,CSAFWTTLTDTQYF
TRBJ2-7,TRBV6-5,CASSYAGDYYEQYF
TRBJ2-3,TRBV20-1,CSGALAGVGYADTQYF
TRBJ2-6,TRBV5-1,CASSFPGQGPSGANVLTF
TRBJ2-2,TRBV7-8,CASSLILGTSSGELFF
TRBJ2-3,TRBV5-1,CASSQGGAGDTQYF
TRBJ2-7,TRBV29-1,CSGYRGPLTYEQYF
TRBJ1-2,TRBV3-1,CASSQPGQGGFGYTF